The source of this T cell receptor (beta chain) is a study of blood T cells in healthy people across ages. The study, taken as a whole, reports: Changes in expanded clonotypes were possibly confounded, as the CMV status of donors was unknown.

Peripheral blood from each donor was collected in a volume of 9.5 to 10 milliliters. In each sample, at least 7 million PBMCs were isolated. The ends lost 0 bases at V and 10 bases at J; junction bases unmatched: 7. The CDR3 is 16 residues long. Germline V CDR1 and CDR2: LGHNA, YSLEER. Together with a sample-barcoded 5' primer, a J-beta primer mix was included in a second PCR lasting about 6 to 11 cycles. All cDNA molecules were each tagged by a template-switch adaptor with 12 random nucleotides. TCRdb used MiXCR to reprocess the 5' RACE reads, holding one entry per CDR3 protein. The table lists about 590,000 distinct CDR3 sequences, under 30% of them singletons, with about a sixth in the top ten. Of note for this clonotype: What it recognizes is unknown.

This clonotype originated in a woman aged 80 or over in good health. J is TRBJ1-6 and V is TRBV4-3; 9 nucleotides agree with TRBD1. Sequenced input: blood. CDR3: CASSQDTGQGQSPLHF. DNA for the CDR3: TGCGCCAGCAGCCAAGATACGGGACAGGGACAATCACCCCTCCACTTT.